A selection of T cell receptor beta chains follows, all from one sample in a study of cytomegalovirus exposure and HLA in healthy donors. TCRdb's copy holds only in-frame clones and misses some; the assay was immunoSEQ multiplex PCR. The repertoire has about 52,000 clones, about three quarters of them found once; the top ten carry about 3.1%. The specimen sequenced was PBMCs. The receptors stem from a man in his late teens or twenties in good health and CMV-seronegative. Each CDR3 is given with its conserved first and last residue. D genes are given only for firm matches. Rows give clone size only sometimes, using once, few, many, or a class for an expanded clone.

j_call | d_call | v_call | clone_size | cdr3_nt | cdr3_aa
TRBJ2-7 | TRBD2 | TRBV6-6 | NA | TGTGCCAGCAGTGGGGGGACTAGCGGGTTTCCCTACGAGCAGTACTTC | CASSGGTSGFPYEQYF
TRBJ2-5 | TRBD1 | TRBV4-1 | NA | TGCGCCAGCAAACGGGACAGGGTGGAGACCCAGTACTTC | CASKRDRVETQYF
TRBJ1-1 | NA | TRBV20-1 | NA | TGCAGTGCACAGGGGAACACTGAAGCTTTCTTT | CSAQGNTEAFF
TRBJ2-3 | TRBD1 | TRBV5-1 | NA | TGCGCCAGCAGCACGGGACAGGTCCGCTCCACAGATACGCAGTATTTT | CASSTGQVRSTDTQYF
TRBJ1-2 | NA | TRBV5-1 | few | TGCGCCAGCAGCTTTTCTTTGGCTCGTCTTGATGGCTACACCTTC | CASSFSLARLDGYTF
TRBJ2-7 | NA | TRBV30 | NA | TGTGCTGGAGGGGCAGGGAAGAACTACGAGCAGTACTTC | CAGGAGKNYEQYF
TRBJ1-4 | TRBD1 | TRBV29-1 | once | TGCAGCGTTAAAACAGGGGGGAATGAAAAACTGTTTTTT | CSVKTGGNEKLFF
TRBJ2-5 | NA | TRBV11-2 | NA | TGTGCCAGCAGCTCACGATTAGGGGGATCTGGGGAGACCCAGTACTTC | CASSSRLGGSGETQYF
TRBJ1-2 | TRBD1 | TRBV9 | once | TGTGCCAGCAGCACACAGACAGGGGTGGACTATGGCTACACCTTC | CASSTQTGVDYGYTF
TRBJ1-6 | NA | TRBV5-1 | NA | TGCGCCAGCAGCTTGCAGGTAGATAATTCACCCCTCCACTTT | CASSLQVDNSPLHF
TRBJ1-4 | TRBD1 | TRBV28 | NA | TGTGCCAGCAAGTTTCCGACAGGGGTAAGTGAAAAACTGTTTTTT | CASKFPTGVSEKLFF
TRBJ2-2 | NA | TRBV28 | NA | TGTGCCAGCAGTTTCGTCGGCGGGACAGCCGGGGAGCTGTTTTTT | CASSFVGGTAGELFF
TRBJ1-6 | NA | TRBV30 | NA | TGTGCTTGGGGGCGGGTAATAAATTCACCCCTCCACTTT | CAWGRVINSPLHF
TRBJ2-2 | TRBD2 | TRBV7-6 | few | TGTGCCAGCAGCCCCCTGAGCGGGAGAACTGGGGAGCTGTTTTTT | CASSPLSGRTGELFF
TRBJ2-1 | TRBD2 | TRBV10-3 | NA | TGTGCCATCAGTGGGGGACTAGCGTCCTACAATGAGCAGTTCTTC | CAISGGLASYNEQFF
TRBJ1-1 | TRBD1 | TRBV11-2 | NA | TGTGCCAGCAGCTCATTCCAGGGGGGCGCTGAAGCTTTCTTT | CASSSFQGGAEAFF
TRBJ2-7 | NA | TRBV15 | NA | TGTGCCACCAGCAGTGACTCGGGCTCCTACGAGCAGTACTTC | CATSSDSGSYEQYF
TRBJ2-5 | TRBD2 | TRBV9 | NA | TGTGCCAGCAGAAAGGATGGCGGGGGTCCAGAGACCCAGTACTTC | CASRKDGGGPETQYF
TRBJ2-5 | TRBD2 | TRBV25-1 | NA | TGTGCCAGCAGTGAGGGAACTAGCGGGGCACAAGAGACCCAGTACTTC | CASSEGTSGAQETQYF
TRBJ2-3 | NA | TRBV4-3 | NA | TGCGCCAGCAGCCAAGAGGGCATCTTCACAGATACGCAGTATTTT | CASSQEGIFTDTQYF
TRBJ1-5 | NA | TRBV6-4 | NA | TGTGCCAGCAGTGAGGCGGCAGTAGCCGGGCCCCAGCATTTT | CASSEAAVAGPQHF
TRBJ2-1 | NA | TRBV7-8 | few | TGTGCCAGCAGCTCCTCCCCCCCTAGGGGCGATGAGCAGTTCTTC | CASSSSPPRGDEQFF
TRBJ1-1 | TRBD1 | TRBV4-2 | NA | TGTGCCAGCAGCCCTGAGACAGGGGGGAACACTGAAGCTTTCTTT | CASSPETGGNTEAFF
TRBJ1-1 | NA | TRBV28 | NA | TGTGCCAGCAGTTTACCGGGGGACGGCACTGAAGCTTTCTTT | CASSLPGDGTEAFF
TRBJ1-1 | NA | TRBV4-3 | NA | TGCGCCAGCAGCCGATGGGAGGGGACTGAAGCTTTCTTT | CASSRWEGTEAFF
TRBJ2-5 | TRBD2 | TRBV4-1 | few | TGCGCCAGCAGCCAAGCTAGCGGGAGGGAGACCCAGTACTTC | CASSQASGRETQYF
TRBJ2-1 | TRBD2 | TRBV2 | NA | TGTGCCAGCAGTTCAAGCGGGAGGCGGTTCTTC | CASSSSGRRFF
TRBJ2-3 | TRBD2 | TRBV5-5 | medium-sized | TGTGCCAGCAGCCCGATCCGGACTAGCCCAGCAGATACGCAGTATTTT | CASSPIRTSPADTQYF
TRBJ1-2 | NA | TRBV28 | NA | TGTGCCAGCAGTTCTGACAGGCCTCCCACCTACGGCTACACCTTC | CASSSDRPPTYGYTF
TRBJ2-3 | TRBD1 | TRBV28 | medium-sized | TGTGCCAGCGGCCAAGACAGGGGGTATACGCAGTATTTT | CASGQDRGYTQYF
TRBJ1-5 | NA | TRBV15 | NA | TGTGCCACCAGCGTAAGGGGAAATCAGCCCCAGCATTTT | CATSVRGNQPQHF
TRBJ2-1 | NA | TRBV4-1 | NA | TGCGCCAGCAGCCAAGGGGTTAGCGGATCCTACAATGAGCAGTTCTTC | CASSQGVSGSYNEQFF
TRBJ2-2 | NA | TRBV5-1 | NA | TGCGCCAGCAGGCGGGACACCGGGGAGCTGTTTTTT | CASRRDTGELFF
TRBJ1-1 | NA | TRBV6-5 | NA | TGTGTCAGCAGTTCTCAGGGTAGTGAAGCTTTCTTT | CVSSSQGSEAFF